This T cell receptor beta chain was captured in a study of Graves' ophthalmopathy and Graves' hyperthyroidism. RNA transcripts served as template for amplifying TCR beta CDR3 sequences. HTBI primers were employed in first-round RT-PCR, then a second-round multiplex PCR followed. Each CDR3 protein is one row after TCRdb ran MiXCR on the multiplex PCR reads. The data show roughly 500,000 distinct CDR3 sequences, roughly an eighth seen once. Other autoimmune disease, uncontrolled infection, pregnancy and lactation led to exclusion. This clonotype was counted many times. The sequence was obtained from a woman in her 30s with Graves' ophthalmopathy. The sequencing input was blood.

The CDR3 DNA is TGTGCCAGCAGCCCGAAAGGACAGTCCTACGAGCAGTACTTC. It translates to CASSPKGQSYEQYF. This chain uses TRBV7-9 with TRBJ2-7; D possibly corresponds to TRBD1 (6 bases). CDR3 length equals 14 residues. The V gene's germline CDR1 is SEHNR and CDR2 FQNEAQ (reference sequence). V was trimmed by 5 bases and J by 1 base, leaving 12 bases between them.